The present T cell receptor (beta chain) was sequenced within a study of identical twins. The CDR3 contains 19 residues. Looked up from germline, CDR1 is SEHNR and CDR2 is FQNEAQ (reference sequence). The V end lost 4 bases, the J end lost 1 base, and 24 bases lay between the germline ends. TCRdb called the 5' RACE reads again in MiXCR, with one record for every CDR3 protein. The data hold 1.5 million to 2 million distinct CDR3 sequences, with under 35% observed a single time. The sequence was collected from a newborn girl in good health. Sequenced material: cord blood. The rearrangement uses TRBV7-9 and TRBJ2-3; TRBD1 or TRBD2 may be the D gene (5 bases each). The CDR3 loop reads CASSSYALRDLGGTDTQYF. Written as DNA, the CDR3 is TGTGCCAGCAGCTCTTATGCCCTTCGGGACCTCGGAGGCACAGATACGCAGTATTTT.